These 19 T cell receptor beta chains share one sample of origin, sequenced in a study of T cell responses to AZD1222 COVID-19 vaccine. Clones were sequenced by immunoSEQ multiplex PCR, and TCRdb holds only the in-frame ones, with some missing. The profile shows 85,000 to 100,000 clones, 85% to 90% of them singletons. The sequencing here drew on peripheral blood, taken on day 0 of AZD1222 vaccination. Receptors originate from an adult in good health.

This rearrangement joins TRBV5-8 to TRBJ2-7; the D is unclear. V lost 2 bases and J 5 bases, leaving 14 bases between the germline ends. The CDR3 consists of 14 residues. Germline CDR1 and CDR2: SGHTS and YDEGEE. CDR3 nucleotide sequence: TGTGCCAGCAGCTTTTCACAGCTCTTAAACGAGCAGTACTTC. It translates to CASSFSQLLNEQYF.

The chain joins TRBV21-1 to TRBJ2-1; the table gives TRBD2 as D, unverified against the DNA. TRBV21-1 has pseudogene status. The CDR3 extends over 14 amino acids. The CDR3 DNA is TGTGCCAGCAGCCCACGGGTTGTGGAAAGCGAGCAGTTCTTC. Protein product: CASSPRVVESEQFF.

V is TRBV6-5 and J is TRBJ1-5, with 9 bases matching TRBD1. CDR1 and CDR2 from the germline V gene are MNHEY and SVGAGI. V was clipped by 6 bases and J by 5 bases; unmatched bases: 2. The CDR3 loop spans 13 amino acids. The CDR3 reads CASSRQGDQPQHF. CDR3 nucleotide sequence: TGTGCCAGCAGCCGACAGGGGGATCAGCCCCAGCATTTT.

The V gene is TRBV11-2, the J gene TRBJ1-3, with D unclear. This CDR3 is built from 13 residues. The germline V and J ends were trimmed by 5 bases and 0 bases, with 5 bases remaining between them. CDR1 is SGHAT, CDR2 FQNNGV, per germline. CDR3 sequence: CASSGNSGNTIYF. The CDR3 DNA is TGTGCCAGCAGCGGGAACTCTGGAAACACCATATATTTT.

This rearrangement joins TRBV7-3 to TRBJ1-3, with unresolved D. Germline CDR1 is SGHTA and CDR2 is FQGTGA. V dropped 2 bases and J dropped 2 bases, with 10 bases sitting between them. The CDR3 runs 15 residues. The CDR3 sequence is CASSLGDGAGNTIYF. DNA for the CDR3: TGTGCCAGCAGCTTAGGCGACGGGGCTGGAAACACCATATATTTT.

This clone was seen a handful of times. This chain joins TRBV6-2 or TRBV6-3 and TRBJ1-2, with D perhaps TRBD1 (6 bases). The V gene lost 2 bases and the J gene lost 2 bases, with 9 bases spanning the gap. The CDR3 extends over 14 amino acids. Germline V lookup: CDR1 MNHEY, CDR2 SVGEGT. Here the CDR3 DNA reads TGTGCCAGCAGTTACGCTGGGGGCAACTATGGCTACACCTTC. Translated: CASSYAGGNYGYTF.

The V and J genes are TRBV28 and TRBJ2-5; weak D call: TRBD1 (6 bases). The germline V gene has CDR1 MDHEN and CDR2 SYDVKM. The CDR3 length is 14 residues. Trimming shortened V by 5 bases and J by 2 bases, and 12 bases separated the two germline ends. This chain's CDR3 is CASSPRTVQETQYF. In nucleotides, the CDR3 is TGTGCCAGCAGTCCTCGGACAGTTCAAGAGACCCAGTACTTC.

Turning to this clone: The junction does not match germline at one end; this may be a read error. The CDR3 sequence: CASSLDRGPNYGYTF. CDR3 DNA: TGTGCTAGCAGCTTAGATCGTGGCCCTAACTATGGCTACACCTTC. The chain has TRBV7-7 and TRBJ1-2; the D is unclear. Germline loops: CDR1 SSHAT, CDR2 FNYEAQ (reference sequence). The CDR3 loop spans 15 amino acids.

This rearrangement joins TRBV6-5 to TRBJ1-6; D gene ambiguous. The CDR3 length is 15 residues. Germline V gene data show CDR1 as MNHEY and CDR2 as SVGAGI. The V gene lost 6 bases and the J gene lost 0 bases, with 9 bases spanning the gap. The CDR3: CASREGGSYNSPLHF. The CDR3 DNA reads TGTGCCAGCAGGGAGGGAGGCTCCTATAATTCACCCCTCCACTTT.

The gene calls are TRBV7-2 and TRBJ1-6, with D perhaps TRBD1 (6 bases). This CDR3 spans 15 amino acids. The V and J ends lost 5 bases and 5 bases respectively, with 13 bases between them. Germline V gene sequence: CDR1 SGHTA, CDR2 FQGNSA. CDR3 protein: CASSQGTRHNSPLHF. The CDR3 DNA reads TGTGCCAGCAGCCAGGGGACCCGGCATAATTCACCCCTCCACTTT.

The chain uses TRBV12-3 or TRBV12-4 and TRBJ1-1; D not resolved. Trimming left V 8 bases short and J 5 bases short, with 9 bases between. The CDR3 is 11 residues long. This CDR3 is CASSPRTEAFF. In nucleotides, the CDR3 is TGTGCCAGCTCCCCTCGGACTGAAGCTTTCTTT.

V is TRBV5-1 and J is TRBJ2-7, with D unresolved. The germline gives CDR1 SGHRS, CDR2 YFSETQ. This CDR3 spans 14 amino acids. Trimming took 4 bases from V and 4 from J, leaving 15 bases between them. The chain's CDR3 is CASSQITGRYEQYF. CDR3 nucleotides: TGCGCCAGCAGCCAGATCACCGGCCGTTACGAGCAGTACTTC.

The CDR3 loop is CASSWSSGESSYEQYF. CDR3 bases: TGCGCCAGCAGCTGGAGTAGCGGGGAGAGCTCCTACGAGCAGTACTTC. This chain joins TRBV5-1 and TRBJ2-7, with TRBD2 matching over 8 bases. This CDR3 spans 16 amino acids. The germline CDR1 and CDR2 sequences are SGHRS and YFSETQ. J was trimmed by 0 bases and V by 3 bases; bases with no gene match: 8. Filled out from reference TRBV5-1 and TRBJ2-7, the complete variable domain reads KAGVTQTPRYLIKTRGQQVTLSCSPISGHRSVSWYQQTPGQGLQFLFEYFSETQRNKGNFPGRFSGRQFSNSRSEMNVSTLELGDSALYLCASSWSSGESSYEQYFGPGTRLTVT.

The chain recombines TRBV19 with TRBJ1-5; no reliable D call. Germline loops: CDR1 LNHDA, CDR2 SQIVND (reference sequence). The ends were cut back, 5 bases at V and 0 bases at J, with 11 bases in the middle. This CDR3 contains 15 residues. The CDR3 loop reads CASSPRDYSNQPQHF. The CDR3 DNA follows: TGTGCCAGTAGTCCCCGGGATTATAGCAATCAGCCCCAGCATTTT.

This chain joins TRBV7-3 and TRBJ2-2; TRBD2 is a possible D gene (5 bases). CDR3 size: 15 residues. V gave up 0 bases and J gave up 5 bases, with 10 bases separating them. Germline loops: CDR1 SGHTA, CDR2 FQGTGA. DNA of the CDR3: TGTGCCAGCAGCTTAACGGGGAGATTGACCGGGGAGCTGTTTTTT. Amino acid sequence: CASSLTGRLTGELFF.

The CDR3 here is CASSFGQGPYEQYF. The CDR3 DNA reads TGCGCCAGCAGCTTTGGACAGGGCCCCTACGAGCAGTACTTC. The chain carries TRBV5-1 and TRBJ2-7; TRBD1 matches 8 bases. The V gene's germline CDR1 is SGHRS and CDR2 YFSETQ. J was trimmed by 2 bases and V by 2 bases; bases with no gene match: 3. This CDR3 has 14 residues. The variable domain in full, with the rest retrieved from reference TRBV5-1 and TRBJ2-7, is KAGVTQTPRYLIKTRGQQVTLSCSPISGHRSVSWYQQTPGQGLQFLFEYFSETQRNKGNFPGRFSGRQFSNSRSEMNVSTLELGDSALYLCASSFGQGPYEQYFGPGTRLTVT.

V usage is TRBV19 and J usage is TRBJ1-2; no clear D. Trimming shortened V by 1 base and J by 7 bases, and 13 bases separated the two germline ends. CDR1 and CDR2 (germline): LNHDA, SQIVND (reference sequence). The length of the CDR3 is 14 residues. The CDR3 protein is CASSIGTAVGGYTF. DNA for the CDR3: TGTGCCAGTAGTATAGGGACTGCTGTTGGTGGCTACACCTTC.

This clone was counted a single time. V is TRBV9 and J is TRBJ2-2; no clear D. The V gene's germline CDR1 is SGDLS and CDR2 YYNGEE. CDR3 length: 15 amino acids. Trimming left V 1 base short and J 1 base short, with 8 bases between. The DNA for the CDR3 is TGTGCCAGCAGCGTAAGTTGGGAGAACACCGGGGAGCTGTTTTTT. This encodes CASSVSWENTGELFF.

The chain carries TRBV9 and TRBJ1-2; no reliable D call. V dropped 0 bases and J dropped 4 bases, with 4 bases sitting between them. The CDR3 contains 12 residues. Germline V gene sequence: CDR1 SGDLS, CDR2 YYNGEE. The CDR3 sequence is CASSVVGYGYTF. CDR3 nucleotide sequence: TGTGCCAGCAGCGTAGTAGGCTATGGCTACACCTTC.